Listed below are T cell receptor beta chains from one sample, sequenced in a study of post-analysis software for immune sequencing data. TCRdb re-called the PCR reads with MiXCR, one entry per CDR3 protein. The sample holds approximately 440,000 distinct CDR3 sequences, roughly 45% seen once. Sequencing was done on a sample of blood. These receptors were obtained from a girl aged 5 to 17 with multiple sclerosis. CDR3s include the opening cysteine and the closing phenylalanine or tryptophan. Fields, in order: J gene, CDR3 length, V gene, CDR3 protein.

>TRBJ2-7|14|TRBV6-2/TRBV6-3
CASSYQVRSYEQYF
>TRBJ2-5|13|TRBV20-1
CSALLAGGETQYF
>TRBJ2-5|16|TRBV12-3/TRBV12-4
CASSFSSGAYQETQYF
>TRBJ1-1|14|TRBV12-3/TRBV12-4
CASSFAGLNTEAFF
>TRBJ2-1|13|TRBV28
CASSSQPNNEQFF
>TRBJ2-5|16|TRBV28
CASSLRTHPGTETQYF
>TRBJ2-7|15|TRBV7-9
CASSKDRGRSYEQYF
>TRBJ1-6|14|TRBV27
CASSPTGGSSPLHF
>TRBJ2-1|15|TRBV29-1
CSTMAGGNSYNEQFF
>TRBJ1-1|13|TRBV12-3/TRBV12-4
CASSPGEYTEAFF
>TRBJ2-7|13|TRBV20-1
CSARQFTRSEQYF
>TRBJ2-1|17|TRBV5-1
CASSLLSVGGGYNEQFF
>TRBJ2-2|15|TRBV4-1
CASSPGDLRGGELFF
>TRBJ2-1|15|TRBV27
CASSTTSGSWNEQFF
>TRBJ1-1|13|TRBV20-1
CSARTGFNTEAFF
>TRBJ2-7|14|TRBV12-3/TRBV12-4
CASTPDRNSYEQYF
>TRBJ2-7|13|TRBV20-1
CSARETDPHEQYF
>TRBJ2-3|15|TRBV7-8
CASSSGASGGDTQYF
>-|14|TRBV7-9
CASSLDVRPETQYF
>TRBJ2-5|20|TRBV5-1
CASSVWPTGTQGSCQETQYF
>TRBJ2-1|15|TRBV2
CASSEDRGSYNEQFF
>TRBJ2-3|16|TRBV6-6
CASSYSPGWGTDTQYF
>-|15|TRBV27
CASRPLAGGSYEQYF
>TRBJ2-4|15|TRBV4-1
CASSQGRQGRNIQYF
>TRBJ2-3|18|TRBV7-2
CASSLGRRGTRGTDTQYF
>-|14|TRBV18
CASSRDAVLYEQYF
>TRBJ1-5|13|TRBV4-1
CASSQGVGQPQHF
>TRBJ2-5|13|TRBV20-1
CSARGGSGETQYF
>TRBJ1-1|16|TRBV5-1
CASSVQPGNLNTEAFF
>-|13|TRBV5-1
CASSLGVERGYTF
>TRBJ2-5|15|TRBV24-1
CATSDLTGYGETQYF
>TRBJ2-7|13|TRBV5-1
CASSLGADYEQYF
>TRBJ2-1|17|TRBV5-1
CASSLATSGLSYNEQFF
>TRBJ2-7|15|TRBV13
CAGRRGQGRAYEQYF
>TRBJ2-7|13|TRBV13
CASSFREGYEQYF
>TRBJ1-1|15|TRBV18
CASSPRWETNTEAFF
>-|14|TRBV12-3/TRBV12-4
CASSLGTNGETQYF
>TRBJ2-1|16|TRBV2
CASSYRLATSYNEQFF
>TRBJ2-3|17|TRBV5-1
CASSSPGSAPGTDTQYF
>TRBJ1-6|12|TRBV20-1
CSANAASAPLHF
>TRBJ2-1|15|TRBV20-1
CSASKSGLSYNEQFF
>TRBJ2-1|17|TRBV27
CASSVGTSGRSYNEQFF
>TRBJ1-1|15|TRBV12-3/TRBV12-4
CASSFGDRGRDEAFF
>TRBJ2-5|13|TRBV7-3
CASSLTLRETQYF
>TRBJ1-2|14|TRBV5-1
CASRSGQGDYGYTF
>TRBJ2-5|17|TRBV24-1
CATSKPPLGGRKETQYF
>TRBJ2-7|12|TRBV6-1
CASRETGHEQYF
>TRBJ2-1|16|TRBV7-2
CASSSRLAGAYNEQFF
>TRBJ2-1|15|TRBV5-1
CASSLAHSPYNEQFF
>TRBJ2-7|15|TRBV10-2
CASSEVMEKSYEQYF
>TRBJ2-7|15|TRBV5-4
CASSLDYSGSYEQYF
>TRBJ1-2|15|TRBV24-1
CATSDVRDQGYGYTF
>TRBJ1-6|14|TRBV6-5
CASSAGPLDSPLHF
>TRBJ2-7|16|TRBV20-1
CSARDQRTGPYYEQYF
>TRBJ1-5|14|TRBV6-2/TRBV6-3
CASSLTGRGQPQHF
>TRBJ1-4|14|TRBV20-1
CSADAGTGPEKLFF
>TRBJ2-5|14|TRBV28
CASSSPVNQETQYF
>TRBJ2-1|12|TRBV5-1
CASRLGAYEQFF
>TRBJ2-7|14|TRBV7-2
CASTRQSGSYEQYF